This section outlines one TCR beta chain sequence together with its context. Germline CDR1 reads SGHAT; CDR2 reads FQNNGV. Trimming shortened V by 5 bases and J by 0 bases, and 4 bases separated the two germline ends. The CDR3 runs 13 residues. The sample originates from a study of response to subunit inactivated influenza vaccine. TCRdb analysed the RT-PCR reads with MiXCR anew, one entry per CDR3 protein. The sample yields hundreds of thousands of distinct CDR3 sequences, 21% seen once. The source material was PBMCs from blood, sampled approximately 20 months after vaccination. The TCR originated in a man aged 45 to 75 who received an inactivated influenza vaccine. The genes are TRBV11-2 and TRBJ2-2; no firm D call. CDR3 nucleotides: TGTGCCAGCAGCACAACGAACACCGGGGAGCTGTTTTTT. This codes for CASSTTNTGELFF.